These T cell receptor beta chains were read from a single sample in a study of blood T cells in healthy people across ages. TCRdb used MiXCR to reprocess the 5' RACE reads, holding one entry per CDR3 protein. The sample shows approximately 690,000 distinct CDR3 sequences, 58% of them seen only once. Specimen: blood. These receptors came from a man aged 55 to 70 in good health. Both conserved end residues are part of each CDR3. The order of the fields is J gene, D gene, V gene, clone size, CDR3 DNA, CDR3 protein. D genes are given only for firm matches. Only part of the rows carry a size: once, few, many, or a class if the clone is expanded.

>TRBJ1-5|TRBD1|TRBV20-1|-
TGCAGTGCACAAAGAGGACAGGCTGATCAGCCCCAGCATTTT
CSAQRGQADQPQHF
>TRBJ2-3|TRBD2|TRBV6-5|-
TGTGCCAGCAGTTACTCATCCCCCCTAGCGGGGATAACAGATACGCAGTATTTT
CASSYSSPLAGITDTQYF
>TRBJ1-3|-|TRBV2|-
TGTGCCAGCAGTGACCCGACTGCCAGCTCTGGAAACACCATATATTTT
CASSDPTASSGNTIYF
>TRBJ2-4|-|TRBV28|-
TGTGCCACCACCGACCCCAGGGGTAACATTCAGTACTTC
CATTDPRGNIQYF
>TRBJ2-7|TRBD2|TRBV5-1|-
TGCGCCAGCAGCTCGGGACTAGCGGGGCTCAACGAGCAGTACTTC
CASSSGLAGLNEQYF
>TRBJ2-5|-|TRBV10-1|once
TGCGCCAGCAGCGACGGACAGTGGGAGACCCAGTACTTC
CASSDGQWETQYF
>TRBJ2-2|TRBD2|TRBV6-5|-
TGTGCCAGCAGGCTGACTAGCCGGACCGGGGAGCTGTTTTTT
CASRLTSRTGELFF
>TRBJ2-5|-|TRBV29-1|few
TGCAGCGTTGGCAATCGAGGAGAGACCCAGTACTTC
CSVGNRGETQYF
>TRBJ2-1|-|TRBV29-1|-
TGCAGCGTTGGTCGAGGCGGCCACAATGAGCAGTTCTTC
CSVGRGGHNEQFF
>TRBJ2-6|TRBD1|TRBV6-5|few
TGTGCCAGCAAACGGACAGGGACCTCTGGGGCCAACGTCCTGACTTTC
CASKRTGTSGANVLTF
>TRBJ2-5|-|TRBV20-1|-
TGCAGTGCTACCGGGCCCCAGATCCAAGAGACCCAGTACTTC
CSATGPQIQETQYF
>TRBJ2-5|TRBD1|TRBV7-7|-
TGTGCCAGCAGCGCCTTGGGGACAGGGGGCACTGAGACCCAGTACTTC
CASSALGTGGTETQYF
>TRBJ2-7|-|TRBV7-2|medium-sized
TGTGCCAGCAGCTTAGCCCCAGCCTACGAGCAGTACTTC
CASSLAPAYEQYF
>TRBJ2-7|TRBD2|TRBV11-2|-
TGTGCCAGCAGCCACCCCAGCGGGGGCCTTTACGAGCAGTACTTC
CASSHPSGGLYEQYF